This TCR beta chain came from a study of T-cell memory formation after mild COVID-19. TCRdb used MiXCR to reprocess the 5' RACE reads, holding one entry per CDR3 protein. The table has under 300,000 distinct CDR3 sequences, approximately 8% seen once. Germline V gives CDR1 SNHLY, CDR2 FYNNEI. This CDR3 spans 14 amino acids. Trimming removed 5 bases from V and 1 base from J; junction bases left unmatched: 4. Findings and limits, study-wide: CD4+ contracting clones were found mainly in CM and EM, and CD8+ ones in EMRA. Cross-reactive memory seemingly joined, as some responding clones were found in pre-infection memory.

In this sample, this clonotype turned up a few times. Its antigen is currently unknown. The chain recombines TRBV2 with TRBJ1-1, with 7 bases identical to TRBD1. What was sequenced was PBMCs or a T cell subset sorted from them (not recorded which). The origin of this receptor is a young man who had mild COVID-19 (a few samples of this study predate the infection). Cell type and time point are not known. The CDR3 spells CASSTRQGNTEAFF. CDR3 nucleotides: TGTGCCAGCAGTACCCGACAGGGGAACACTGAAGCTTTCTTT.